This TCR beta chain was sequenced for a study of tumor-infiltrating lymphocytes in primary liver carcinoma. Study background: The study obtained roughly 3.65 to 7.5 million productive TCRbeta reads per sample, similar across tissue types. Study outcomes and limitations: Tumor top-250-clone fraction significantly exceeded that of blood (p = 0.039).

Researchers generated TCR beta cDNA from about 450 ng of total RNA, relying on a constant-region primer. Modified slightly, ARM-PCR produced TCR beta libraries over three nested multiplex PCR rounds. Forward primers for TRBV1-TRBV30 and a C-beta reverse primer served the first two PCR rounds, at 10 cycles each. TCRdb re-called the multiplex PCR reads through MiXCR, storing one row per CDR3 protein. The sample records 95,000 to 100,000 distinct CDR3 sequences, about 62% being singletons. The CDR3 consists of 14 residues. CDR1 and CDR2 (germline): SEHNR, FQNEAQ (reference sequence). About this clonotype itself: Its antigen is unidentified. A much larger clone lies one base from this, so it may be a read error.

Co-extracting RNA and DNA was done with about 20-34 mg of unsorted bulk tissue as input. Every tumor sample analyzed contained over 80% viable tumor cells. This receptor was identified in a woman aged 55-69 years with primary liver carcinoma and hepatitis B virus infection. The genes are TRBV7-9 and TRBJ1-6, with D possibly being TRBD1 (6 bases). What was sequenced was liver tumor tissue from sampling region 2. Specified subset: tumor region T2, inferior pole. In nucleotides, the CDR3 is TGTGCCAGCAGCCGCGGACAGAATAATTCACTCCTCCACTTT. It translates to CASSRGQNNSLLHF.